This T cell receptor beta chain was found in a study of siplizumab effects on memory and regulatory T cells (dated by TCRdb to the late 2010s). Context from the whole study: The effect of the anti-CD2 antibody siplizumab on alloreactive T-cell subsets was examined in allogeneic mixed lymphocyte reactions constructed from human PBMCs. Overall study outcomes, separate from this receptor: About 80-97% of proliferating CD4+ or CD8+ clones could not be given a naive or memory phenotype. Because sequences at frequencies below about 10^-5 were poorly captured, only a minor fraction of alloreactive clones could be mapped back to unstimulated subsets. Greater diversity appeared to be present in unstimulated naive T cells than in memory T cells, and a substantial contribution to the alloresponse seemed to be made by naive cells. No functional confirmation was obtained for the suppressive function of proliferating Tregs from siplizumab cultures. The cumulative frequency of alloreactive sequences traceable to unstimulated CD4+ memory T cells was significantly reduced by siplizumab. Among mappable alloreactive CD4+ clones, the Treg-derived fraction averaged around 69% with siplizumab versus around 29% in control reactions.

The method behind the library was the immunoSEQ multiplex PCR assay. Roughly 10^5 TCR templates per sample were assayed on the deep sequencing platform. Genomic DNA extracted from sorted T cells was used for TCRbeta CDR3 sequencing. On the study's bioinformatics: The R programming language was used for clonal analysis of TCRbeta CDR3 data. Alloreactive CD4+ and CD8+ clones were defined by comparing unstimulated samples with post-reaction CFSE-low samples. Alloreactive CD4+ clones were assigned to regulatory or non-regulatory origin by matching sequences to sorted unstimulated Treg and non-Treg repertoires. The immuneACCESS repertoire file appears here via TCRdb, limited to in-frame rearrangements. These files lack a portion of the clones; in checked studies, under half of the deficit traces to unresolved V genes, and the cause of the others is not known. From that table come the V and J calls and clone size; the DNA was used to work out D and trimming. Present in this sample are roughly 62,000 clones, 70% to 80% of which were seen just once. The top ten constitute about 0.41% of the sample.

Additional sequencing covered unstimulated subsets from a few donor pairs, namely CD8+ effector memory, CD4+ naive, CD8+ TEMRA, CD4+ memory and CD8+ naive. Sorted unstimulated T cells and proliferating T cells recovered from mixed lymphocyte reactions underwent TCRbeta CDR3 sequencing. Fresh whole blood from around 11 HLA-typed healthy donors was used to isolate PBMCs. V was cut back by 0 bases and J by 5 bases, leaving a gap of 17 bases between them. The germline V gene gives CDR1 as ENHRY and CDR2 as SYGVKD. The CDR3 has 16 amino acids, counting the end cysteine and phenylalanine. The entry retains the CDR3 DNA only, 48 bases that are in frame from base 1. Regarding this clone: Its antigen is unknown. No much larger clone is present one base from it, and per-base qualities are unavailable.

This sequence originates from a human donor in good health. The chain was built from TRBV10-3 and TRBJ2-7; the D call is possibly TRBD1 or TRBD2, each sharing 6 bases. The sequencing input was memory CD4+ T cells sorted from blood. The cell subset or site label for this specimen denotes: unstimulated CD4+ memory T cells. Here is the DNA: TGTGCCATCAGTGAGTCGGCTGGGGCCGGGGGCAACGAGCAGTACTTC. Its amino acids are CAISESAGAGGNEQYF.